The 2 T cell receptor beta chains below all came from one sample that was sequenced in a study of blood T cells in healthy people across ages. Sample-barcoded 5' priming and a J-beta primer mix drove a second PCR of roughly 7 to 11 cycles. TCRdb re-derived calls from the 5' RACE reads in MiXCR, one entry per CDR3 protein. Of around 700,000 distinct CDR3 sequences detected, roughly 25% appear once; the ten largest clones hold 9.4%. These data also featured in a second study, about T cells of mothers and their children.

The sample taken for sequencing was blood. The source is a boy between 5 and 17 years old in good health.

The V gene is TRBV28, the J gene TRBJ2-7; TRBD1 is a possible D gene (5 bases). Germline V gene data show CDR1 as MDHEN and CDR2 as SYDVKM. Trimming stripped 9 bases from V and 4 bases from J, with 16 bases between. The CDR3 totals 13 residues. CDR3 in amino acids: CASSQQVKYEQYF. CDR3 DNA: TGTGCCAGTTCTCAACAGGTGAAATACGAGCAGTACTTC.

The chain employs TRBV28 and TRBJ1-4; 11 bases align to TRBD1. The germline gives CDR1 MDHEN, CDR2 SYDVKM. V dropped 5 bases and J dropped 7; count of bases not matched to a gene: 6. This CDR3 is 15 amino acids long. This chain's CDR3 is CASSLPDRGREKLFF. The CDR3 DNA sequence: TGTGCCAGCAGTCTGCCGGACAGGGGGCGTGAAAAACTGTTTTTT. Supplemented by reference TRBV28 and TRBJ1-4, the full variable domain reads DVKVTQSSRYLVKRTGEKVFLECVQDMDHENMFWYRQDPGLGLRLIYFSYDVKMKEKGDIPEGYSVSREKKERFSLILESASTNQTSMYLCASSLPDRGREKLFFGSGTQLSVL.